The 14 T cell receptor beta chains given below trace back to one sample, sequenced in a study of blood T cell repertoires in COVID-19. TCRdb's copy holds only in-frame clones and misses some; the assay was immunoSEQ multiplex PCR. This sample has about 140,000 clones, with more than 70% found just once. The sample taken for sequencing was peripheral blood. The receptors derive from a woman aged 60-75 years with acute or convalescent COVID-19.

This chain connects TRBV5-1 to TRBJ1-1; D unresolved. Germline V gene sequence: CDR1 SGHRS, CDR2 YFSETQ. The CDR3 totals 13 residues. Trimming removed 1 base at V and 3 bases at J, with 7 bases between. The DNA for the CDR3 is TGCGCCAGCAGCTTGAAACGGGACACTGAAGCTTTCTTT. Protein: CASSLKRDTEAFF.

V gene TRBV4-3 combines with J gene TRBJ2-7; 13 nucleotides line up with TRBD2. Germline lookup yields CDR1 LGHNA and CDR2 YSLEER. V shed 0 bases and J 8 bases; nucleotides not matched to a gene: 4. This CDR3 spans 15 amino acids. The CDR3 protein is CASSQELAGGPQQYF. The CDR3 nucleotides read TGCGCCAGCAGCCAAGAACTAGCGGGGGGGCCCCAGCAGTACTTC.

J is TRBJ2-1 and V is TRBV7-8; no reliable D call. This CDR3 comprises 15 residues. From germline, CDR1 is SGHVS and CDR2 FQNEAQ. Trimming left V 7 bases short and J 2 bases short, with 15 bases between. CDR3 residues: CASIDFPQTYNEQFF. CDR3 DNA sequence: TGTGCCAGCATCGATTTCCCGCAGACCTACAATGAGCAGTTCTTC.

This clone occurred once. The V and J genes are TRBV5-4 and TRBJ1-1, with a weak D call TRBD1 (5 bases). Per germline, CDR1 SGHNT and CDR2 YYREEE (reference sequence). Trimming took 4 bases from V and 5 from J, leaving 12 bases between them. The CDR3 contains 13 residues. The CDR3, as DNA: TGTGCCAGCAGCGAGGACACGAGGACTGAAGCTTTCTTT. Translating it yields CASSEDTRTEAFF.

The chain combines TRBV28 with TRBJ1-2; TRBD1 matches at 9 bases. CDR1 is MDHEN and CDR2 is SYDVKM in the germline V gene. V shed 5 bases, J shed 8 bases, and the junction held 9 bases outside the gene matches. CDR3 length: 14 amino acids. The CDR3 loop reads CASSGGQGQRGYTF. CDR3 coding DNA: TGTGCCAGCAGTGGGGGACAGGGTCAAAGGGGCTACACCTTC.

This chain connects TRBV2 to TRBJ2-2; TRBD2 might be the D (5 bases). CDR3 length: 13 amino acids. Trimming cost V 10 bases and J 4 bases, with 13 bases left between them. Germline V CDR1 and CDR2: SNHLY, FYNNEI. The CDR3 sequence: CATTRAGTGELFF. CDR3 coding DNA: TGTGCCACCACTAGGGCGGGCACCGGGGAGCTGTTTTTT.

The chain couples TRBV11-1 to TRBJ2-1; maybe TRBD1 (6 bases). V lost 3 bases and J 4 bases, leaving 13 bases between the germline ends. The CDR3 has 15 residues. Germline V gives CDR1 SGHAT, CDR2 FQDESV (reference sequence). This CDR3 reads CASSFGGFGYNEQFF. CDR3 bases: TGTGCCAGCAGCTTTGGGGGCTTTGGGTACAATGAGCAGTTCTTC.

The chain employs TRBV30 and TRBJ1-5; possibly TRBD1 for D (5 bases). This CDR3 comprises 13 residues. CDR1 and CDR2 from the germline V gene are GTSNPN and SVGIG (reference sequence). Trimming took off 3 bases at V and 5 bases at J, with 11 bases between the two ends. The CDR3 loop is CAWSRTGDQPQHF. In DNA, the CDR3 is TGTGCCTGGAGCCGAACGGGGGATCAGCCCCAGCATTTT.

The CDR3 DNA reads as TGTGCCAGCAGGAGACAGTTCTGGGCGAATTCACCCCTCCACTTT. Residues: CASRRQFWANSPLHF. V gene TRBV6-5 combines with J gene TRBJ1-6; D might be TRBD1 (5 bases). The CDR3 contains 15 residues. Deletions cut 6 bases from V and 7 bases from J, with 16 bases between. Germline CDR1 is MNHEY and CDR2 is SVGAGI.

The genes are TRBV14 and TRBJ1-4; D unresolved. The CDR3 extends over 15 amino acids. The germline V and J ends were trimmed by 0 bases and 7 bases, with 12 bases remaining between them. CDR1 SGHDN and CDR2 FVKESK come from the germline V gene. In DNA, the CDR3 is TGTGCCAGCAGCCAAGATTCGGGGTATCGTGAAAAACTGTTTTTT. Its protein is CASSQDSGYREKLFF.

The chain uses TRBV19 and TRBJ2-3, with 10 bases that match TRBD1. J was trimmed by 1 base and V by 7 bases; bases with no gene match: 2. CDR1 LNHDA and CDR2 SQIVND come from the germline V gene (reference sequence). The CDR3 length is 14 residues. CDR3 region: CASMGTGGTDTQYF. CDR3 nucleotides: TGTGCCAGTATGGGGACAGGGGGCACAGATACGCAGTATTTT.

The chain employs TRBV28 and TRBJ1-5, with D unresolved. CDR1 and CDR2 from the germline V gene are MDHEN and SYDVKM. Trimming shortened V by 8 bases and J by 6 bases, and 11 bases separated the two germline ends. This CDR3 region has 12 residues. CDR3 in amino acids: CASLRPGQPQHF. CDR3 DNA sequence: TGTGCCAGCCTGCGTCCGGGTCAGCCCCAGCATTTT.

The chain carries TRBV9 and TRBJ1-5; the D gene is possibly TRBD1 (5 bases). The CDR3 totals 15 residues. CDR1 and CDR2 from the germline V gene are SGDLS and YYNGEE. The ends were cut back, 4 bases at V and 0 bases at J, with 11 bases in the middle. The CDR3 loop reads CASSPGHNSNQPQHF. The CDR3 nucleotides read TGTGCCAGCAGCCCCGGACACAATAGCAATCAGCCCCAGCATTTT.

The chain combines TRBV27 with TRBJ2-3; possibly TRBD2 for D (6 bases). Trimming removed 0 bases from V and 0 bases from J, with 10 bases in between. The CDR3 contains 16 residues. Germline assignment: CDR1 MNHEY and CDR2 SMNVEV (reference sequence). The CDR3: CASSLSPGLSTDTQYF. CDR3 bases: TGTGCCAGCAGTTTATCGCCGGGACTTAGCACAGATACGCAGTATTTT.